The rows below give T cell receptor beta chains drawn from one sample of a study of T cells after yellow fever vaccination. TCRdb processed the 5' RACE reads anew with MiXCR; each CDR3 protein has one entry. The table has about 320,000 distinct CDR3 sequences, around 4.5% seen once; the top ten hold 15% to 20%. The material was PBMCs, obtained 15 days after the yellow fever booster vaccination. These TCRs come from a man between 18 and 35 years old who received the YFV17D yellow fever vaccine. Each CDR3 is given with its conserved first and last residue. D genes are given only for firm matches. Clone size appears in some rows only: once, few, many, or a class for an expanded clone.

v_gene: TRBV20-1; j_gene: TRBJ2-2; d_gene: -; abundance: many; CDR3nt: TGCAGTGCGACCCCCAGTTGGGGGAACACCGGGGAGCTGTTTTTT; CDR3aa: CSATPSWGNTGELFF
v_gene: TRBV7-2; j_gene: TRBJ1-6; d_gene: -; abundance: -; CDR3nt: TGTGCCAGCAGCCCCCACGAAAGGGGGATTAATTCACCCCTCCACTTT; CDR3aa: CASSPHERGINSPLHF
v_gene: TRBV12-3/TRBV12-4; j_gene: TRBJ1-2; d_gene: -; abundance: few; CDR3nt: TGTGCCAGCAGTTTTCTCAGGGAGGGCATGGGCTACACCTTC; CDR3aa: CASSFLREGMGYTF
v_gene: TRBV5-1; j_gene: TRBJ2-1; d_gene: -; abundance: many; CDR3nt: TGCGCCAGCAGCCTCCGTCGGGGGGCGCGGAATGAGCAGTTCTTC; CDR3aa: CASSLRRGARNEQFF
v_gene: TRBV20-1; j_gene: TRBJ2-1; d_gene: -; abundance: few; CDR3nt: TGCAGTGCTAGCCATCCGGGGGCTGAGCAGTTCTTC; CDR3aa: CSASHPGAEQFF
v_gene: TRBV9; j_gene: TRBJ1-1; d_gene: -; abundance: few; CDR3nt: TGTGCCAGCAGCGTAGGACCGGGGACGGGGACTGAAGCTTTCTTT; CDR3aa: CASSVGPGTGTEAFF
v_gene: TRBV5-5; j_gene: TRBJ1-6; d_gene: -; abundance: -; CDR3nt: TGTGCCAGCAGCCTCAGGGAAAGCTCCTATAATTCACCCCTCCACTTT; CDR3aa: CASSLRESSYNSPLHF
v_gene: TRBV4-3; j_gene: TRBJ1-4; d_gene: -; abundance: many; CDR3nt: TGCGCCAGCAGCCAAGAAGACGGAAGAAATGAAAAACTGTTTTTT; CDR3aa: CASSQEDGRNEKLFF
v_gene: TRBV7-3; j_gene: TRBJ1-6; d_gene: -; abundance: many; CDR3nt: TGTGCCAGCAGCTTAATGACGGATTCACCCCTCCACTTT; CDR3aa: CASSLMTDSPLHF
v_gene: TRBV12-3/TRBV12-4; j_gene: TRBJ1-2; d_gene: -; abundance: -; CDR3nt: TGTGCCAGCAGTTTAGTGGGGTTTGGCTACACCTTC; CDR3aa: CASSLVGFGYTF
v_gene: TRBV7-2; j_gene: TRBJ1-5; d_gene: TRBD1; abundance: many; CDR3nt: TGTGCCAGCAGCATACAGGGGGATCGAAATCAGCCCCAGCATTTT; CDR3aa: CASSIQGDRNQPQHF
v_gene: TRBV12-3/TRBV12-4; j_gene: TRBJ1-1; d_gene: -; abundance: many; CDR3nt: TGTGCCAGCAGCTTACGATACAGTAACACTGAAGCTTTCTTT; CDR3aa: CASSLRYSNTEAFF
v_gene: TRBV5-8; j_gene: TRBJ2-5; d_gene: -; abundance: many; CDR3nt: TGTGCCAGCAGCGCCGGACACCAAGAGACCCAGTACTTC; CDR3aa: CASSAGHQETQYF
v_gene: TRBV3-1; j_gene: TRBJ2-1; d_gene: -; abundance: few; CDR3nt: TGTGCCAGCAGCCTATTCGGGACTGGGCGGTTTAATGAGCAGTTCTTC; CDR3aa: CASSLFGTGRFNEQFF
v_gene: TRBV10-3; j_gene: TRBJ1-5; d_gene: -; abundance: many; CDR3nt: TGTGCCATCAGTGAGTCGAGGGGATATAGCAATCAGCCCCAGCATTTT; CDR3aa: CAISESRGYSNQPQHF
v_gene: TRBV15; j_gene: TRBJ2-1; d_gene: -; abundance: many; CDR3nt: TGTGCCACCAGCCCGACTTCGGTTAAACAGAGCTCCTACAATGAGCAGTTCTTC; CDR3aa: CATSPTSVKQSSYNEQFF
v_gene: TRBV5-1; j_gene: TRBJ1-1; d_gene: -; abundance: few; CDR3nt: TGCGCCAGCAGCACCCCAGATAACACTGAAGCTTTCTTT; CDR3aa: CASSTPDNTEAFF
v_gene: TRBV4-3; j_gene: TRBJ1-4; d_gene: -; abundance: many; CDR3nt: TGCGCCAGCAGCCAATCGCAGGGGAGCGGAGAAAAACTGTTTTTT; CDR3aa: CASSQSQGSGEKLFF
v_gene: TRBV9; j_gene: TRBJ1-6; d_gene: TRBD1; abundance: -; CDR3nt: TGTGCCAGCAGCGGAGAGGGGGCCCATAATTCACCCCTCCACTTT; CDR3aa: CASSGEGAHNSPLHF
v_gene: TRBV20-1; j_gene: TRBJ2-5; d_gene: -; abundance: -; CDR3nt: TGCAGTGCTACCACTAGGGGGGGCGGCGCCTCTGGGACCCAGTACTTC; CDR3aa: CSATTRGGGASGTQYF
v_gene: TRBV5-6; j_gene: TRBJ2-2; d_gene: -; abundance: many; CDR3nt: TGTGCCAGCAGCTTGGAGCTGTCCGGGGAGCTGTTTTTT; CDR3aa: CASSLELSGELFF
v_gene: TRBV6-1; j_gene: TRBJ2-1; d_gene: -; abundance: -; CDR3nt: TGTGCCAGCAGCCCTTTCTACAATGAGCAGTTCTTC; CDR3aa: CASSPFYNEQFF
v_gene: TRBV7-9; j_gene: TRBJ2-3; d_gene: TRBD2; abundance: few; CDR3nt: TGTGCCAGCAGCCCGCGAGCCCTAGCGGTCACAGATACGCAGTATTTT; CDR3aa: CASSPRALAVTDTQYF
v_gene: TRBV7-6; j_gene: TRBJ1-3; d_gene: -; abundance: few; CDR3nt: TGTGCCAGCAGCTTGAATCCGGGGGACTCTGGAAACACCATATATTTT; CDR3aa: CASSLNPGDSGNTIYF
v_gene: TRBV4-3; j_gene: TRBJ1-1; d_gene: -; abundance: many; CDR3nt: TGCGCCAGCAGCCAAGGAGGACATCCCACTGAAGCTTTCTTT; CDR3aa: CASSQGGHPTEAFF
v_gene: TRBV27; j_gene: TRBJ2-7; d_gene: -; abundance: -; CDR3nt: TGTGCCAGCAGTTTACCCACAGGGAGTCCCTACGAGCAGTACTTC; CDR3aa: CASSLPTGSPYEQYF
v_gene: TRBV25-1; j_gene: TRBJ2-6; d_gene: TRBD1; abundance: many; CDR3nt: TGTGCCAGCAGCTGGACCGGGACAGGCCTACCTAGCTCTGGGGCCAACGTCCTGACTTTC; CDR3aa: CASSWTGTGLPSSGANVLTF
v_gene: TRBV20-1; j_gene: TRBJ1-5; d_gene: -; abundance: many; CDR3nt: TGCAGTGCTAGAGATCGTAACGAGAATCAGCCCCAGCATTTT; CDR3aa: CSARDRNENQPQHF
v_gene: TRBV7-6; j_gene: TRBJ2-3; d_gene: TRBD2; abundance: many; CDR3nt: TGTGCCAGCAGCTACCGTCGGCTGAGCGGGGGGGACCCTAGCACAGATACGCAGTATTTT; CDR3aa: CASSYRRLSGGDPSTDTQYF
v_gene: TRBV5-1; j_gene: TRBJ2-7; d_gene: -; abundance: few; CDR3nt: TGCGCCAGCCGGCAGGAGGGGGACGAGCAGTACTTC; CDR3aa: CASRQEGDEQYF
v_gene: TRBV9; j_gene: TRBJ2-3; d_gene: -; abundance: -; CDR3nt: TGTGCCAGCAGCGTAGATACGAGCGATACGCAGTATTTT; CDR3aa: CASSVDTSDTQYF
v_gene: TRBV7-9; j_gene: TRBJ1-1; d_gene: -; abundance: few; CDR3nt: TGTGCCAGCAGCTTATTTGATGGAAGGACTGAAGCTTTCTTT; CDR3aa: CASSLFDGRTEAFF
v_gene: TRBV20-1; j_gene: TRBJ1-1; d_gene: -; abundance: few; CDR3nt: TGCAGTGCTAGAGATATCCGGGGGCTTATGTCTGAGTTCGAAGACACTGAAGCTTTCTTT; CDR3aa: CSARDIRGLMSEFEDTEAFF
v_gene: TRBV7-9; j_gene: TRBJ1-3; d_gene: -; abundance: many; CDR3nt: TGTGCCAGCAGCCGTGCCCCACCAGGGGACTCTGGAAACACCATATATTTT; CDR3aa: CASSRAPPGDSGNTIYF
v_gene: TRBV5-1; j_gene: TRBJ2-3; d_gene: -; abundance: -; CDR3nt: TGCGCCAGCAGCTTGGCCAGGGGCCTGTTAAATACGCAGTATTTT; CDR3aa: CASSLARGLLNTQYF
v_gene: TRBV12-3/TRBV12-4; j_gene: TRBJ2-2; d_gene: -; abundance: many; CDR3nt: TGTGCCAGCATCTCAGGGCCCGGGGGCGCCACCGGGGAGCTGTTTTTT; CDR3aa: CASISGPGGATGELFF
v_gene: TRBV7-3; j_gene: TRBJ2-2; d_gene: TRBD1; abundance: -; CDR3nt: TGTGCCAGCAGCCGTAGACAGGGGGCAGGAACCGGGGAGCTGTTTTTT; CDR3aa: CASSRRQGAGTGELFF
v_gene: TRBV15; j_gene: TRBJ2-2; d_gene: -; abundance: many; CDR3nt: TGTGCCACCAGCAGGACGGGGGGCGCTTCTACCGGGGAGCTGTTTTTT; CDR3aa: CATSRTGGASTGELFF
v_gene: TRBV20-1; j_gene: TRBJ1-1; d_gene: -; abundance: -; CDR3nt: TGCAGTGCTAGACGAGTGGGCCAGACTTTCTTT; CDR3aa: CSARRVGQTFF
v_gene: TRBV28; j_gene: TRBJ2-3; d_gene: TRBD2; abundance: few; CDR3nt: TGTGCCAGCAGTTCCCTGACTGGAAGCGGGGACACAGATACGCAGTATTTT; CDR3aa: CASSSLTGSGDTDTQYF
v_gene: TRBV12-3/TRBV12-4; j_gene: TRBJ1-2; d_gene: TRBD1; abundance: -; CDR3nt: TGTGCCAGCAGTTTTAGGGACAGGCCAAACTATGGCTACACCTTC; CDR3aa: CASSFRDRPNYGYTF
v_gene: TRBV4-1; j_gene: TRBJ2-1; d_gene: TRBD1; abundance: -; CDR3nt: TGCGCCAGCAGCCGCGTATCAGGGGGCCGCCTAGAGCAGTTCTTC; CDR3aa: CASSRVSGGRLEQFF
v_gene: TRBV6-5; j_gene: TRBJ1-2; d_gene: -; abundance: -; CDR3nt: TGTGCCAGCAGCCCGGTAGGGGGGGCTAACTATGGCTACACCTTC; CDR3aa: CASSPVGGANYGYTF